Reported below is one T cell receptor beta chain. The antigen is undetermined. The assay used deep level. The data were produced by immunoSEQ multiplex PCR, yet TCRdb's version contains in-frame clones alone and is incomplete. The table lists a few million clones, about 93% of them singletons. The data are from a study of shared clonotypes between healthy human individuals. Across the study: Three plates each covered CD4 naive and memory; CD8 naive two, CD8 memory one. Notes on the study in general: Four donors showed sharing of around 5.3% of naive CD4 clonotypes.

Naive CD8 cells comprised CD45RO-negative, CCR7-positively selected cells, excluding terminally differentiated effector memory CD45RA+ cells. The clonotype originates from a young man in good health. Some clones in this sample may be carry-over from other donors' samples. The specimen was naive CD8+ T cells from PBMCs.

The CDR3 DNA follows: TGTGCCAGTAGTGGGGGCGGCAATCAGCCCCAGCATTTT. Translation gives CASSGGGNQPQHF. The chain links TRBV19 to TRBJ1-5; tentative D call: TRBD1 (6 bases). Germline CDR1 reads LNHDA; CDR2 reads SQIVND (reference sequence). Trimming removed 5 bases at V and 2 bases at J, with 7 bases between. There are 13 residues in the CDR3.